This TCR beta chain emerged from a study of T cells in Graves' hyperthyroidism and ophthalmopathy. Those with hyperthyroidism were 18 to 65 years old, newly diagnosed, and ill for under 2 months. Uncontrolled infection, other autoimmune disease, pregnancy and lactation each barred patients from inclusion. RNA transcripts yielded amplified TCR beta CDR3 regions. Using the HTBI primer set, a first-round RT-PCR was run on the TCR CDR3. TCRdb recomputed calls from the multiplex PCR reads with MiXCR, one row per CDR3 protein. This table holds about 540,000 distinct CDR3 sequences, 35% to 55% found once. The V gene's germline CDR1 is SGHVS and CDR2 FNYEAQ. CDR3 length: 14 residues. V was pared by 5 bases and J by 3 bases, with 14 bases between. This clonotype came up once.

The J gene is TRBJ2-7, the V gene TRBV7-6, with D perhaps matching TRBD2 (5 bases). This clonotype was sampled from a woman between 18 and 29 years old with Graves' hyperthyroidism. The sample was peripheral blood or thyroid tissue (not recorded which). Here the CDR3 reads CASSQVGSVYEQYF. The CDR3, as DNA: TGTGCCAGCAGCCAAGTTGGTAGCGTCTACGAGCAGTACTTC.